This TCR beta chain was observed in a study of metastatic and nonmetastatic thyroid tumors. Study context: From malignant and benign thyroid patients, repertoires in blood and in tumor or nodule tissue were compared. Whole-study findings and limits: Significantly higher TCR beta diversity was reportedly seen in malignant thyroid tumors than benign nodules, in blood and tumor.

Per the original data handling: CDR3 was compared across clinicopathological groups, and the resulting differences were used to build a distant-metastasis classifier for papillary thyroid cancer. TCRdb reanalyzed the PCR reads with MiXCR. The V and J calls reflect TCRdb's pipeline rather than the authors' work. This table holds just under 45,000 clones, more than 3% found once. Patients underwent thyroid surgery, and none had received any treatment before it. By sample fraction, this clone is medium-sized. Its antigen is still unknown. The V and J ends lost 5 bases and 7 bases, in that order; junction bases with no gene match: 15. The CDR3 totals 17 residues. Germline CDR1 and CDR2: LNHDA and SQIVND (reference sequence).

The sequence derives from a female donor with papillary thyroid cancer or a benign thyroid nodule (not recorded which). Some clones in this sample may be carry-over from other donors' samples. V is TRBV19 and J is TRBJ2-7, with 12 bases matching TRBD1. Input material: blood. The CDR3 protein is CASSGNRDRGPQGEQYF. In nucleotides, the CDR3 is TGTGCCAGTAGTGGAAACCGGGACAGGGGGCCTCAGGGTGAGCAGTACTTC.